The clone carrying this T cell receptor beta chain was recorded a few times. Its antigen is unknown. This entry comes from a study of beta chain features in type 1 diabetes. On the study more broadly: The number of sorted cells examined across all samples was some 99 million.

The trim removed 4 bases at V and 3 bases at J, leaving 10 bases unmatched. The CDR3 has 16 amino acids. CDR1 is SGHRS, CDR2 YFSETQ, per germline. Expressed TCRB transcripts were sequenced after all isolated RNA was converted to cDNA. Some clones are missing from TCRdb's copy, which holds only in-frame ones; the method was immunoSEQ multiplex PCR. The table records about 320,000 clones, about 14% of them present only once. Study conclusions and caveats: Reduced insertions and increased deletions marked VDJ junctions in type 1 diabetes patients.

The chain uses TRBV5-1 and TRBJ1-1, with 9 bases matching TRBD1. The source of this sequence is a young man in good health. Sequenced sample: central memory CD4+ T cells from blood. CDR3 DNA: TGCGCCAGCAGCCACACAGGGGGCGCGAAGGACACTGAAGCTTTCTTT. It specifies CASSHTGGAKDTEAFF. Filled out from reference TRBV5-1 and TRBJ1-1, the complete variable domain reads KAGVTQTPRYLIKTRGQQVTLSCSPISGHRSVSWYQQTPGQGLQFLFEYFSETQRNKGNFPGRFSGRQFSNSRSEMNVSTLELGDSALYLCASSHTGGAKDTEAFFGQGTRLTVV.